This TCR beta chain was profiled in a study of control samples from healthy donors and cancer patients. Clones were read by immunoSEQ multiplex PCR, and TCRdb kept only the in-frame ones, dropping some. The profile covers 130,000 to 150,000 clones, with 80% to 95% appearing a single time and 5.8% taken by the ten largest. Trimming stripped 9 bases from V and 3 bases from J, with 18 bases between. The CDR3 length is 15 residues. Germline lookup yields CDR1 LNHNV and CDR2 YYDKDF (reference sequence). V is TRBV15 and J is TRBJ1-5; TRBD1 might be the D (5 bases). The receptor was isolated from a man aged 18 to 35 in good health. The sequenced material came from blood. CDR3 region: CATGYRDLVNQPQHF. The DNA of the CDR3 is TGTGCCACAGGATACCGGGACCTTGTCAATCAGCCCCAGCATTTT.